The 24 T cell receptor beta chains below come from one sample, sequenced in a study of blood T cell repertoires in COVID-19. TCRdb keeps only in-frame clones here, not all; method: immunoSEQ multiplex PCR. Of some 200,000 clones detected, around 84% appear once; the ten largest clones hold around 5.7%. The sample consisted of peripheral blood. The receptors come from a man older than 75 with acute or convalescent COVID-19.

The V and J genes are TRBV6-2 or TRBV6-3 and TRBJ2-2; a weak D match, TRBD1 (5 bases). This CDR3 comprises 13 residues. V was shortened by 4 bases and J by 7 bases, with 10 bases between the two germline ends. The V gene's germline CDR1 is MNHEY and CDR2 SVGEGT. The CDR3 here is CASSSKGLGELFF. The CDR3 DNA follows: TGTGCCAGCAGTTCTAAGGGGCTCGGGGAGCTGTTTTTT.

This rearrangement joins TRBV5-1 to TRBJ2-1; 9 bases agree with TRBD1. The CDR3 spans 17 residues. V lost 2 bases to trimming and J lost 1 base; unmatched junction nucleotides: 7. Germline CDR1 reads SGHRS; CDR2 reads YFSETQ. DNA of the CDR3: TGCGCCAGCAGCTTAGGACCGGGACAGGGTTCCTACAATGAGCAGTTCTTC. Translated, it gives CASSLGPGQGSYNEQFF. Full variable domain (outside the CDR3, taken from reference TRBV5-1 and TRBJ2-1): KAGVTQTPRYLIKTRGQQVTLSCSPISGHRSVSWYQQTPGQGLQFLFEYFSETQRNKGNFPGRFSGRQFSNSRSEMNVSTLELGDSALYLCASSLGPGQGSYNEQFFGPGTRLTVL.

This chain uses TRBV7-9 with TRBJ2-7; D unresolved. The germline gives CDR1 SEHNR, CDR2 FQNEAQ (reference sequence). The length of the CDR3 is 12 residues. With 2 bases removed from V and 6 bases from J, the gap between germline ends came to 8 bases. DNA of the CDR3: TGTGCCAGCAGCTTAACCGGTCCCGAGCAGTACTTC. It yields the protein CASSLTGPEQYF.

The rearrangement uses TRBV6-5 and TRBJ1-5, with 8 bases fitting TRBD1. Germline loops: CDR1 MNHEY, CDR2 SVGAGI. V lost 5 bases and J lost 7; bases outside the gene matches: 10. This CDR3 has 15 amino acids. The CDR3 nucleotides read TGTGCCAGCAGTAAACGACAGGGGAAAGGACAGCCCCAGCATTTT. Amino acids: CASSKRQGKGQPQHF.

The chain joins TRBV11-2 to TRBJ2-5, with TRBD2 matching 12 bases. This CDR3 is built from 16 residues. Losses at the gene ends were 5 bases for V and 4 bases for J; bases not matched to a gene: 8. Germline CDR1 is SGHAT and CDR2 is FQNNGV. Here the CDR3 DNA reads TGTGCCAGCAGCGACCACCTAGCGGGAGGGCGAGAGACCCAGTACTTC. The encoded protein is CASSDHLAGGRETQYF.

This chain links TRBV7-9 with TRBJ2-7, with D possibly TRBD2 on 6 matching bases. The V end was cut by 6 bases, the J end by 6 bases, with 12 bases between. Germline CDR1 is SEHNR and CDR2 is FQNEAQ (reference sequence). CDR3 length equals 12 residues. CDR3 DNA: TGTGCCAGCAGTCGGGGAGGACTCGAGCAGTACTTC. Translating it yields CASSRGGLEQYF.

V gene TRBV27 combines with J gene TRBJ1-2, with a possible D match to TRBD1 (5 bases). The ends were cut back, 2 bases at V and 8 bases at J, with 12 bases in the middle. The CDR3 covers 13 residues. CDR1 and CDR2 (germline): MNHEY, SMNVEV (reference sequence). CDR3 coding DNA: TGTGCCAGCAGTTTACAGGGAAGGTCGGGCTACACCTTC. Its translation: CASSLQGRSGYTF.

This chain joins TRBV25-1 and TRBJ2-1; 10 bases match TRBD2. CDR3 size: 15 residues. V dropped 4 bases and J dropped 7; count of bases not matched to a gene: 7. Germline V CDR1 and CDR2: MGHDK, SYGVNS. DNA for the CDR3: TGTGCCAGCAGTGGGTCAGCGGGAGGGTTTAATGAGCAGTTCTTC. Its protein product is CASSGSAGGFNEQFF.

CDR3 region: CASSGGPNEKLFF. The CDR3 nucleotides read TGTGCCAGCTCGGGAGGCCCTAATGAAAAACTGTTTTTT. The chain recombines TRBV18 with TRBJ1-4; no firm D call. The CDR3 runs to 13 residues. The V end was cut by 6 bases, the J end by 3 bases, with 8 bases between. Germline V gene sequence: CDR1 KGHSH, CDR2 LQKENI.

The chain joins TRBV6-5 to TRBJ2-1; TRBD2 aligns across 8 bases. Losses at the gene ends were 6 bases for V and 3 bases for J; bases not matched to a gene: 7. This CDR3 has 15 amino acids. CDR1 and CDR2 from the germline V gene are MNHEY and SVGAGI. CDR3 amino acids: CASSISGIGYNEQFF. The CDR3 bases are TGTGCCAGCAGCATTAGCGGGATAGGCTACAATGAGCAGTTCTTC.

The chain joins TRBV7-2 to TRBJ2-5; D call uncertain. Germline CDR1 SGHTA, CDR2 FQGNSA. V was trimmed by 1 base and J by 5 bases, leaving 8 bases between them. There are 13 residues in the CDR3. CDR3 in DNA: TGTGCCAGCAGCTTAGACAGACGGGAGACCCAGTACTTC. Translated, it gives CASSLDRRETQYF.

The V and J genes are TRBV27 and TRBJ2-1, with D maybe TRBD1 (6 bases). Germline V lookup: CDR1 MNHEY, CDR2 SMNVEV (reference sequence). V was clipped by 5 bases and J by 4 bases, with 12 bases between them. There are 14 residues in the CDR3. The CDR3 region is CASSDRSRYNEQFF. In DNA form, the CDR3 reads TGTGCCAGCAGTGACAGGAGTAGATACAATGAGCAGTTCTTC.

Written as DNA, the CDR3 is TGTGCCAGCAGCCAAGAGCGGCTACCGGACACTCAGGGGGAGCAGTACTTC. This translates into CASSQERLPDTQGEQYF. V and J are TRBV3-1 (or the pseudogene TRBV3-2) and TRBJ2-7, with D possibly TRBD1 on 6 matching bases. The CDR3 spans 17 residues. In germline, CDR1 is LGHDT, CDR2 YNNKEL (reference sequence). Trimming stripped 0 bases from V and 7 bases from J, with 22 bases between.

Note on this clone: Because the CDR3's place on the DNA is in doubt, the DNA is left out and the CDR3 is given as listed by TCRdb. This chain uses TRBV21-1 with TRBJ2-3; the D segment call TRBD2 is taken from the table without a DNA check. TRBV21-1 is termed a pseudogene. The CDR3 numbers 22 amino acids, ends counted. The CDR3: CASSPFARGTSGRGVNTDTQYF.

The chain employs TRBV5-4 and TRBJ1-1; possibly TRBD1 for D (6 bases). Germline values: CDR1 SGHNT, CDR2 YYREEE (reference sequence). Trimming removed 4 bases from V and 3 bases from J, with 16 bases in between. There are 15 residues in the CDR3. The CDR3 sequence is CASSLTTGTHTEAFF. The CDR3 nucleotides read TGTGCCAGCAGCCTGACTACAGGGACCCACACTGAAGCTTTCTTT.

The chain is built from TRBV29-1 and TRBJ2-1; the D gene is possibly TRBD1 (6 bases). The CDR3 is 13 amino acids. With 7 bases removed from V and 9 bases from J, the gap between germline ends came to 19 bases. Germline CDR1 reads SQVTM; CDR2 reads ANQGSEA. CDR3 amino acids: CSASGRGTTEQFF. Here the CDR3 DNA reads TGCAGCGCCTCCGGTAGGGGGACAACTGAGCAGTTCTTC.

This rearrangement joins TRBV4-2 to TRBJ1-5; TRBD1 aligns across 7 bases. The CDR3 is made up of 16 amino acids. With 0 bases clipped from V and 8 bases from J, the junction kept 10 bases outside the gene matches. Germline V CDR1 and CDR2: LGHNA, YNFKEQ. The CDR3 sequence is CASSQESQGGRKPQHF. CDR3 DNA sequence: TGTGCCAGCAGCCAAGAGAGCCAGGGGGGTCGAAAGCCCCAGCATTTT.

The rearrangement joins TRBV18 to TRBJ2-1; D uncertain. This CDR3 is built from 14 residues. Germline V gene data show CDR1 as KGHSH and CDR2 as LQKENI. V was cut by 1 base and J by 2 bases, with 6 bases left in between. The CDR3 region is CASSPLRTYNEQFF. CDR3 coding DNA: TGTGCCAGCTCACCACTCAGGACCTACAATGAGCAGTTCTTC.

The rearrangement uses TRBV6-5 and TRBJ2-7, with TRBD1 identical over 9 bases. V was clipped by 7 bases and J by 4 bases; unmatched bases: 5. CDR1 MNHEY and CDR2 SVGAGI come from the germline V gene. The CDR3 totals 13 residues. Here the CDR3 reads CASTGTGSYEQYF. The CDR3 coding sequence is TGTGCCAGCACCGGGACAGGGTCGTACGAGCAGTACTTC.

V is TRBV5-1 and J is TRBJ2-1, with 7 bases matching TRBD2. V lost 0 bases and J lost 2; bases outside the gene matches: 5. CDR1 and CDR2 (germline): SGHRS, YFSETQ. The CDR3 length is 16 residues. The CDR3 nucleotides are TGCGCCAGCAGCTTGGCCACCGCGGGGGCCTACAATGAGCAGTTCTTC. Residues: CASSLATAGAYNEQFF.

This rearrangement joins TRBV10-3 to TRBJ1-5, with TRBD1 matching 9 bases. The CDR3 spans 13 residues. Per the germline V gene, CDR1 is ENHRY and CDR2 is SYGVKD. J gave up 3 bases and V 9 bases, and 3 bases lay outside the gene matches. As DNA, the CDR3 is TGTGCCATTGGGACAGGGCACAATCAGCCCCAGCATTTT. Translating it yields CAIGTGHNQPQHF.

This clone was detected only a few times. The chain carries TRBV7-6 and TRBJ1-5; 7 nucleotides agree with TRBD1. Germline values: CDR1 SGHVS, CDR2 FNYEAQ. CDR3 length equals 16 residues. With 4 bases clipped from V and 0 bases from J, the junction kept 6 bases outside the gene matches. The CDR3 DNA sequence: TGTGCCAGCAGCTCCGTGGCAGGGGGTAGCAATCAGCCCCAGCATTTT. It codes for CASSSVAGGSNQPQHF.

This chain uses TRBV5-5 with TRBJ2-1, with D perhaps TRBD2 (7 bases). With 4 bases removed from V and 4 bases from J, the gap between germline ends came to 15 bases. Germline CDR1 and CDR2: SGHKS and YYEKEE (reference sequence). This CDR3 comprises 15 residues. The CDR3 DNA follows: TGTGCCAGCAGCGTGGGGGCGGGAGCATACAATGAGCAGTTCTTC. It is translated as CASSVGAGAYNEQFF.

This clone was recorded only once. This sequence joins TRBV19 and TRBJ2-1; 10 bases are a match to TRBD2. After removal of 5 bases from V and 7 bases from J, the junction contained 5 bases not matched to a gene. The CDR3 is 14 residues long. In germline, CDR1 is LNHDA, CDR2 SQIVND (reference sequence). CDR3 loop: CASSSSGSRNEQFF. The CDR3, as DNA: TGTGCCAGTAGTTCTAGCGGGAGCCGGAATGAGCAGTTCTTC.